These T cell receptor beta chains were read from a single sample in a study of early T cells in non-severe SARS-CoV-2 infection. TCRdb itself ran the 5' RACE reads through MiXCR, one entry per CDR3 protein. The table shows around 63,000 distinct CDR3 sequences, with 9% to 10% occurring only once. Specimen: whole blood, collected at baseline. Source of these receptors: an adult who was a healthcare worker with PCR-confirmed SARS-CoV-2 infection or an uninfected control (not recorded which). Both conserved end residues are part of each CDR3. Fields, in order: J gene, clone size, D gene, V gene, CDR3 protein, CDR3 DNA. A D gene is named only where the DNA matches it firmly. Where a row states a size, it is once, few, many or the class of an expanded clone; other rows omit it.

J gene: TRBJ2-1; clone size: many; D gene: TRBD2; V gene: TRBV7-9; CDR3 protein: CASGSGGSSYNEQFF; CDR3 DNA: TGTGCCAGCGGTAGCGGGGGGAGCTCCTACAATGAGCAGTTCTTC
J gene: TRBJ2-3; clone size: NA; D gene: TRBD1; V gene: TRBV28; CDR3 protein: CASSSQGAGADTQYF; CDR3 DNA: TGTGCCAGCAGTTCACAGGGGGCCGGGGCAGATACGCAGTATTTT
J gene: TRBJ1-4; clone size: NA; D gene: TRBD1; V gene: TRBV7-9; CDR3 protein: CASKKLQGAGEKLFF; CDR3 DNA: TGTGCCAGCAAGAAATTACAGGGGGCAGGTGAAAAACTGTTTTTT
J gene: TRBJ2-2; clone size: few; D gene: TRBD2; V gene: TRBV4-2; CDR3 protein: CASRTSGIRGGELFF; CDR3 DNA: TGTGCCAGTAGGACTAGCGGGATTCGAGGCGGGGAGCTGTTTTTT
J gene: TRBJ2-7; clone size: few; D gene: NA; V gene: TRBV7-2; CDR3 protein: CASRLNLEQYF; CDR3 DNA: TGTGCCAGCAGACTAAATCTCGAGCAGTACTTC
J gene: TRBJ2-7; clone size: many; D gene: TRBD2; V gene: TRBV4-2; CDR3 protein: CASSQETSGSSYEQYF; CDR3 DNA: TGTGCCAGCAGCCAAGAAACTAGCGGGAGCTCCTACGAGCAGTACTTC
J gene: TRBJ2-5; clone size: once; D gene: TRBD1; V gene: TRBV4-2; CDR3 protein: CASSQVGGQGQETQYF; CDR3 DNA: TGTGCCAGCAGCCAAGTTGGAGGACAGGGGCAAGAGACCCAGTACTTC
J gene: TRBJ2-3; clone size: many; D gene: TRBD2; V gene: TRBV4-3; CDR3 protein: CASSQDSGGRADTQYF; CDR3 DNA: TGCGCCAGCAGCCAAGATAGCGGCGGGAGGGCGGATACGCAGTATTTT
J gene: TRBJ1-3; clone size: few; D gene: NA; V gene: TRBV20-1; CDR3 protein: CSASDNYVDTIYF; CDR3 DNA: TGCAGTGCTAGCGACAACTATGTGGACACCATATATTTT
J gene: TRBJ2-5; clone size: NA; D gene: TRBD2; V gene: TRBV7-9; CDR3 protein: CASSPGLAGGPTQYF; CDR3 DNA: TGTGCCAGCAGCCCAGGACTAGCGGGAGGGCCCACCCAGTACTTC
J gene: TRBJ2-3; clone size: NA; D gene: NA; V gene: TRBV15; CDR3 protein: CATSTNTDTQYF; CDR3 DNA: TGTGCCACCAGCACGAACACAGATACGCAGTATTTT
J gene: TRBJ1-2; clone size: NA; D gene: NA; V gene: TRBV6-5; CDR3 protein: CASSARQGTNPGYTF; CDR3 DNA: TGTGCCAGCAGCGCTAGGCAGGGTACAAATCCTGGCTACACCTTC
J gene: TRBJ2-3; clone size: many; D gene: NA; V gene: TRBV19; CDR3 protein: CASKRESTDTQYF; CDR3 DNA: TGTGCCAGTAAGAGGGAGTCGACAGATACGCAGTATTTT
J gene: TRBJ1-4; clone size: NA; D gene: NA; V gene: TRBV7-9; CDR3 protein: CASSLVSPGAPVLFF; CDR3 DNA: TGTGCCAGCAGCTTAGTAAGTCCGGGAGCCCCGGTGCTGTTTTTT
J gene: TRBJ2-2; clone size: few; D gene: TRBD1; V gene: TRBV15; CDR3 protein: CATSRGQGYTGELFF; CDR3 DNA: TGTGCCACCAGCAGGGGACAGGGATACACCGGGGAGCTGTTTTTT
J gene: TRBJ2-7; clone size: many; D gene: NA; V gene: TRBV28; CDR3 protein: CAITSGGIAGEQYF; CDR3 DNA: TGTGCCATCACAAGCGGTGGGATTGCTGGCGAGCAGTACTTC
J gene: TRBJ2-1; clone size: NA; D gene: NA; V gene: TRBV28; CDR3 protein: CASSSRGQRHYNEQFF; CDR3 DNA: TGTGCCAGCAGTTCTCGCGGACAGCGCCATTACAATGAGCAGTTCTTC
J gene: TRBJ2-6; clone size: many; D gene: NA; V gene: TRBV7-3; CDR3 protein: CASSADIPGANVLTF; CDR3 DNA: TGTGCCAGCAGCGCCGACATTCCCGGGGCCAACGTCCTGACTTTC
J gene: TRBJ2-7; clone size: few; D gene: NA; V gene: TRBV6-5; CDR3 protein: CASSYSRTRYEQYF; CDR3 DNA: TGTGCCAGCAGTTACTCTAGAACTCGCTACGAGCAGTACTTC
J gene: TRBJ2-2; clone size: few; D gene: NA; V gene: TRBV5-1; CDR3 protein: CASSLNPPTGELFF; CDR3 DNA: TGCGCCAGCAGCTTGAACCCACCGACCGGGGAGCTGTTTTTT
J gene: TRBJ2-6; clone size: many; D gene: NA; V gene: TRBV20-1; CDR3 protein: CSASPPGLAGANVLTF; CDR3 DNA: TGCAGTGCCAGCCCCCCGGGTTTGGCTGGGGCCAACGTCCTGACTTTC
J gene: TRBJ2-1; clone size: few; D gene: TRBD2; V gene: TRBV11-3; CDR3 protein: CASSERAGSYNEQFF; CDR3 DNA: TGTGCCAGCAGCGAACGAGCGGGATCCTACAATGAGCAGTTCTTC
J gene: TRBJ2-7; clone size: few; D gene: NA; V gene: TRBV6-2/TRBV6-3; CDR3 protein: CASSQKTGWFSYEQYF; CDR3 DNA: TGTGCCAGCAGTCAGAAGACTGGTTGGTTTTCCTACGAGCAGTACTTC
J gene: TRBJ2-7; clone size: NA; D gene: TRBD1; V gene: TRBV11-1; CDR3 protein: CASSLTGTGGIYEQYF; CDR3 DNA: TGTGCCAGCAGCTTGACCGGGACAGGGGGCATATACGAGCAGTACTTC
J gene: TRBJ2-4; clone size: many; D gene: NA; V gene: TRBV4-2; CDR3 protein: CASSQGSNIQYF; CDR3 DNA: TGTGCCAGCAGCCAGGGTAGTAACATTCAGTACTTC
J gene: TRBJ1-4; clone size: NA; D gene: NA; V gene: TRBV27; CDR3 protein: CASSSRALNNEKLFF; CDR3 DNA: TGTGCCAGCAGTTCCAGAGCCCTCAATAATGAAAAACTGTTTTTT
J gene: TRBJ1-6; clone size: NA; D gene: NA; V gene: TRBV28; CDR3 protein: CALRGTVGSPLHF; CDR3 DNA: TGTGCCTTACGAGGGACGGTTGGGTCACCCCTCCACTTT
J gene: TRBJ1-1; clone size: NA; D gene: NA; V gene: TRBV3-1; CDR3 protein: CASSPRTGFGNTEAFF; CDR3 DNA: TGTGCCAGCAGCCCGCGAACAGGGTTTGGGAACACTGAAGCTTTCTTT
J gene: TRBJ2-5; clone size: many; D gene: NA; V gene: TRBV29-1; CDR3 protein: CSVEKAGRETQYF; CDR3 DNA: TGCAGCGTTGAAAAGGCGGGTCGAGAGACCCAGTACTTC
J gene: TRBJ2-1; clone size: NA; D gene: NA; V gene: TRBV7-9; CDR3 protein: CASSLEGLLNEQFF; CDR3 DNA: TGTGCCAGCAGCTTAGAGGGACTCCTGAATGAGCAGTTCTTC
J gene: TRBJ2-4; clone size: few; D gene: NA; V gene: TRBV11-2; CDR3 protein: CASSSALAKNIQYF; CDR3 DNA: TGTGCCAGCAGTTCAGCCCTAGCCAAAAACATTCAGTACTTC
J gene: TRBJ2-1; clone size: few; D gene: NA; V gene: TRBV29-1; CDR3 protein: CSVVMFSYNEQFF; CDR3 DNA: TGCAGCGTAGTGATGTTCTCCTACAATGAGCAGTTCTTC
J gene: TRBJ2-7; clone size: few; D gene: TRBD1; V gene: TRBV7-6; CDR3 protein: CASSADRGRFYEQYF; CDR3 DNA: TGTGCCAGCAGCGCGGACAGGGGGCGCTTCTACGAGCAGTACTTC
J gene: TRBJ2-5; clone size: few; D gene: TRBD2; V gene: TRBV20-1; CDR3 protein: CSAPGTNSPRGETQYF; CDR3 DNA: TGCAGTGCCCCCGGGACTAACAGCCCCCGCGGGGAGACCCAGTACTTC
J gene: TRBJ2-5; clone size: many; D gene: NA; V gene: TRBV5-4; CDR3 protein: CATTRRDQETQYF; CDR3 DNA: TGTGCCACCACCCGACGAGACCAAGAGACCCAGTACTTC
J gene: TRBJ2-7; clone size: many; D gene: TRBD2; V gene: TRBV4-2; CDR3 protein: CASSQESSGPPLEQYF; CDR3 DNA: TGTGCCAGCAGCCAAGAGTCTAGCGGCCCACCTCTCGAGCAGTACTTC
J gene: TRBJ2-1; clone size: NA; D gene: NA; V gene: TRBV5-1; CDR3 protein: CASSLLGAGHQFF; CDR3 DNA: TGCGCCAGCAGCTTGTTAGGGGCGGGACACCAGTTCTTC